Described below is a single TCR beta chain sequence and its context. Its antigen is not identified. The data derive from a study of cytomegalovirus exposure and HLA in healthy donors. This CDR3 region has 15 residues. V dropped 6 bases and J dropped 0 bases, with 12 bases sitting between them. The V gene's germline CDR1 is MNHEY and CDR2 SVGAGI. General observations from the study: Some V segments, TRBV6-2 and TRBV6-3 among them, were indistinguishable and were therefore excluded. There was a cluster of highly shared sequence variants that was likely a sequencing artifact. Earlier analysis found most TCR beta V segments productive about 87% or about 30% of the time. The study designated 150 to 200 TCR beta chains cytomegalovirus-associated.

Both 60 Vbeta primers and 13 Jbeta primers went into the PCR. TCRdb's copy holds only in-frame clones and misses some; the assay was immunoSEQ multiplex PCR. The table includes 140,000 to 150,000 clones, about four fifths detected once. The receptor was derived from a woman aged 40 to 50 in good health and CMV-seropositive. This sequence joins TRBV6-5 and TRBJ1-5, with a possible D match to TRBD1 (5 bases). Sequences were obtained from PBMCs. CDR3 residues: CASRGSRVSNQPQHF. The CDR3 nucleotides read TGTGCCAGCAGGGGCAGCAGGGTTAGCAATCAGCCCCAGCATTTT.